Given below is one T cell receptor beta chain in context. Its target is not known. Primers: 60 V beta forward and 13 J beta reverse. Assay: immunoSEQ multiplex PCR; the TCRdb copy retains only in-frame clones and omits some. The data contain about 92,000 clones, 80% to 90% of them seen just once; the ten biggest clones take up approximately 14%. The data originate from a study of glioma-infiltrating T cells after dendritic cell vaccination. Study-wide findings and caveats: Higher TCR clonality did not directly relate to longer survival.

The input for sequencing was blood, taken before dendritic cell vaccination. The TCR comes from a human donor with glioblastoma.

CDR3 nucleotides: TGTGCCAGCAGCGGGGGACTTCCGTTTTCAGATGAGCAGTTCTTC. Its translation is CASSGGLPFSDEQFF. The V and J genes are TRBV9 and TRBJ2-1; a weak D match, TRBD2 (6 bases). Germline V CDR1 and CDR2: SGDLS, YYNGEE. V shed 3 bases and J shed 8 bases, with 18 bases lying between them. The CDR3 is made up of 15 amino acids.